This T cell receptor (beta chain) was sequenced during a study of shared T cell receptors in the human thymus. Measured with immunoSEQ multiplex PCR; TCRdb has only the in-frame clones, and not every one. Here the sample spans hundreds of thousands of clones, 88% being singletons. V was pared by 5 bases and J by 2 bases, with 11 bases of the junction left unmatched. Germline V lookup: CDR1 PRHDT, CDR2 FYEKMQ (reference sequence). The CDR3 consists of 16 residues. This sample also belongs to another study, concerning human thymus T cells. That investigation notes: Thymic and blood repertoires seemed to favor certain V and J genes.

This chain links TRBV13 with TRBJ2-7, with 8 bases fitting TRBD1. What was sequenced was thymocytes. The receptor's source is a boy younger than two with a congenital heart defect. CDR3 nucleotides: TGTGCCAGCAGCGTTTACCGGGACAGGTTTGCCTACGAGCAGTACTTC. Its protein is CASSVYRDRFAYEQYF.